The clone carrying this T cell receptor (beta chain) occurred a few times. Its specificity is not known. The data were obtained in a study of post-analysis software for immune sequencing data. General study findings and limits: Controls significantly exceeded multiple sclerosis patients in normalized Chao1 diversity. About 5 TRBV segments occurring more often in patients than controls included TRBV5-6, TRBV5-1 and TRBV20-1.

cDNA libraries of TCR beta carried unique molecular identifiers. Via MiXCR, TCRdb re-called the PCR reads, giving one row per CDR3 protein. Of a few hundred thousand distinct CDR3 sequences in the sample, around 37% were seen once. This CDR3 has 14 residues. J lost 7 bases, V lost 10 bases, and 12 bases had no gene match. Germline CDR1 is MNHEY and CDR2 is SMNVEV (reference sequence). This clonotype was obtained from a girl between 5 and 17 years old with multiple sclerosis. This chain uses TRBV27 with TRBJ2-1; the match to TRBD2 covers 8 bases. Sequences were obtained from blood. This chain's CDR3 is CATASGGYLNEQFF. The CDR3 DNA reads TGTGCCACCGCGAGCGGGGGCTACCTGAATGAGCAGTTCTTC.